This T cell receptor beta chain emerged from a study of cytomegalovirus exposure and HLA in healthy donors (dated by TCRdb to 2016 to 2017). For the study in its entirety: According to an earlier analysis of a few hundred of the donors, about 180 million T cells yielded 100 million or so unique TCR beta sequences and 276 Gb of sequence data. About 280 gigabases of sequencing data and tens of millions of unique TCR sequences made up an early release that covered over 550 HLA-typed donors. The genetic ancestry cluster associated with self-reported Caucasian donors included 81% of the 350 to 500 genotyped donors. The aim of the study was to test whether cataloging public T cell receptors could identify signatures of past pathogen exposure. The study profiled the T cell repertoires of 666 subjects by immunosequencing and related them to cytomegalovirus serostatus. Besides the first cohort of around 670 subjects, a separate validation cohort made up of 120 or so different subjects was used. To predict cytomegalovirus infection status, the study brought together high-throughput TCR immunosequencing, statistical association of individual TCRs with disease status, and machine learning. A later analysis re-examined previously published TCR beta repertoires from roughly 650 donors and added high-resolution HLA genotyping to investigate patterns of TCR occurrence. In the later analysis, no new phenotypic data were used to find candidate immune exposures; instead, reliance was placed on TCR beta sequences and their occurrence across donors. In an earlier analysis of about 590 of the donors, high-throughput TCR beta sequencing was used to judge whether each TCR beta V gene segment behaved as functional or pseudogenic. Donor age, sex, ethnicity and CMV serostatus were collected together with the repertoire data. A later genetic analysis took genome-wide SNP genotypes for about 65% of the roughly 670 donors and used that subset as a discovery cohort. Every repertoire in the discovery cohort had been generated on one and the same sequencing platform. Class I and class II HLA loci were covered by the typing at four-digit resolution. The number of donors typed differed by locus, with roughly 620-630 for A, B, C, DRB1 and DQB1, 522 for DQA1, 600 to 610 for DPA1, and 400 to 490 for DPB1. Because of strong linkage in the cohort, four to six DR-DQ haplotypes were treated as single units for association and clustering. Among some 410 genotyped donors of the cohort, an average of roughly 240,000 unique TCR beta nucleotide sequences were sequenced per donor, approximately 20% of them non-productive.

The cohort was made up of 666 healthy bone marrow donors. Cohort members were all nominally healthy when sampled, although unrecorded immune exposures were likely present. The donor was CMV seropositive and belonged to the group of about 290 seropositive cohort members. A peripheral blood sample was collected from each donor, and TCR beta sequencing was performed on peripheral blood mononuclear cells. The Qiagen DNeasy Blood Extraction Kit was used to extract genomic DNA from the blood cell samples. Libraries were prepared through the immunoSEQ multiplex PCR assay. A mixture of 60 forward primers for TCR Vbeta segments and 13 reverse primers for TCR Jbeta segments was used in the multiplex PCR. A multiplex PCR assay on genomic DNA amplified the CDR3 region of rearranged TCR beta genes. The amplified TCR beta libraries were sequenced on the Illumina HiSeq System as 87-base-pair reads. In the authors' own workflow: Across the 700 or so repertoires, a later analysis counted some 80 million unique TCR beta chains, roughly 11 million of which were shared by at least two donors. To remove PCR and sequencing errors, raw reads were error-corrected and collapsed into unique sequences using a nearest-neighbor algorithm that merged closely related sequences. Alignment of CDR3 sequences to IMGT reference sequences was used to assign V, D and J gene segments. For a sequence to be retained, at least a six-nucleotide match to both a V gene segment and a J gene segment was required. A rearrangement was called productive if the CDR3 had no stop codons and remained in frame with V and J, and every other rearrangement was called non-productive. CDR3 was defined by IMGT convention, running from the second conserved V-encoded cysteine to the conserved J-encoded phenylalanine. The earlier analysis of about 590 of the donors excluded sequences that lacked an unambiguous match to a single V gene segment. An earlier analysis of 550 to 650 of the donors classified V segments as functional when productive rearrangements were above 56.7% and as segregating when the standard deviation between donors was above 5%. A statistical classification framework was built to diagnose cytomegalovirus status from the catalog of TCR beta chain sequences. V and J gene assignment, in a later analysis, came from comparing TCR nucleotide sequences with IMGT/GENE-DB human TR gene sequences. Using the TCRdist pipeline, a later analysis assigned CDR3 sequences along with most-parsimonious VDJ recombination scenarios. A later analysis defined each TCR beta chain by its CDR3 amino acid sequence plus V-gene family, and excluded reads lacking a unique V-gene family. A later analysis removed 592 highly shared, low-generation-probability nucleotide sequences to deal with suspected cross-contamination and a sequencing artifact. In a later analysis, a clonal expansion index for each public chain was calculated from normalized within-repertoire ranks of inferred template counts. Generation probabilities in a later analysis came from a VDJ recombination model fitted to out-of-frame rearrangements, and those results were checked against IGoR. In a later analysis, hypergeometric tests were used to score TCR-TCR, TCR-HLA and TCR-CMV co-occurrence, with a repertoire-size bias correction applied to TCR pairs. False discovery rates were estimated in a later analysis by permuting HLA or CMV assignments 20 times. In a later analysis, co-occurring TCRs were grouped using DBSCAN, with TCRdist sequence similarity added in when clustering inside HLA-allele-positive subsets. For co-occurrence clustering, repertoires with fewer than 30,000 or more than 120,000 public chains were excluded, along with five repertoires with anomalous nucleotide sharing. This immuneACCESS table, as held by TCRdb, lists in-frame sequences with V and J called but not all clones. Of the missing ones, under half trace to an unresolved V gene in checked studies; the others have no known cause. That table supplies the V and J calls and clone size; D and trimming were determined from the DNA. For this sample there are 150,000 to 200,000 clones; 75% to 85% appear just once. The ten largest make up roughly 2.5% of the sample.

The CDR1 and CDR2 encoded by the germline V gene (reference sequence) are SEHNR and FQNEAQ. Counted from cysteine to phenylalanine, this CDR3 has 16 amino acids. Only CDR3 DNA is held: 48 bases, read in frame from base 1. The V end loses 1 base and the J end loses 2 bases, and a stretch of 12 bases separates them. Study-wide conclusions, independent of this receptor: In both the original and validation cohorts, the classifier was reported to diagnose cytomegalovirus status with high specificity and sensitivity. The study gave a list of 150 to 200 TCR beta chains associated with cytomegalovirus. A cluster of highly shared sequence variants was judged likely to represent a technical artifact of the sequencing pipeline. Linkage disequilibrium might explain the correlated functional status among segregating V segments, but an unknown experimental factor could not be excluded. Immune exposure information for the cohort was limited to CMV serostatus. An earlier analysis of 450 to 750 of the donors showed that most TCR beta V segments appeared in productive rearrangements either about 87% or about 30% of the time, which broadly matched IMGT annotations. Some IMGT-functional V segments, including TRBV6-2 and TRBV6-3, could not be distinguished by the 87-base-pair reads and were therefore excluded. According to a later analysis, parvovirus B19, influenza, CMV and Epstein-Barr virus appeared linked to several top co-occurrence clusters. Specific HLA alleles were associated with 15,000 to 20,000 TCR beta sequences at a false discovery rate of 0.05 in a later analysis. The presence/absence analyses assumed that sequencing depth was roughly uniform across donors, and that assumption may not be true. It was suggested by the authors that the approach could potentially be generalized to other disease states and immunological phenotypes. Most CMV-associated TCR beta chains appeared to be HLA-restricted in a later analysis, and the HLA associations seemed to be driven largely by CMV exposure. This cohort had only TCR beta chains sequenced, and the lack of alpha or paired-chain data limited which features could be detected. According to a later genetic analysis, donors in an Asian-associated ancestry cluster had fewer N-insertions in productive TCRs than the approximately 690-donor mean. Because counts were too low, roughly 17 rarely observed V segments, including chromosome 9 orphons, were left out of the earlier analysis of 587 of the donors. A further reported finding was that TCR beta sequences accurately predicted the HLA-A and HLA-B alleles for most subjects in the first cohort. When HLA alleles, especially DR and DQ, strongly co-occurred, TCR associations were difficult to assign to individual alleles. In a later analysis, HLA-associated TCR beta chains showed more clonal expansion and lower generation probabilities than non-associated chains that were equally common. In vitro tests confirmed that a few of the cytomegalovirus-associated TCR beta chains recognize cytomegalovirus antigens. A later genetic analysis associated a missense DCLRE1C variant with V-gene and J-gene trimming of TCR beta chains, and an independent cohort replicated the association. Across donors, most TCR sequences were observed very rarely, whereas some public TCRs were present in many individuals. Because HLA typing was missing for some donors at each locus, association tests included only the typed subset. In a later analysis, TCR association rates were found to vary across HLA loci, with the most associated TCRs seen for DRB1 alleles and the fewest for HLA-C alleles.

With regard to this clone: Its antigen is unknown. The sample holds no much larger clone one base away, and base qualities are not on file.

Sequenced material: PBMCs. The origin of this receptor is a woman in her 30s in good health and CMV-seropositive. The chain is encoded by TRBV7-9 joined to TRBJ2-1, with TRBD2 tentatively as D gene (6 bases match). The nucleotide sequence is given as TGTGCCAGCAGCTTAGGGGCGGGGCGCACCTACAATGAGCAGTTCTTC. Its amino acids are CASSLGAGRTYNEQFF.